Listed below are T cell receptor beta chains from one sample, sequenced in a study of CD8 T cells in Susac syndrome. MiXCR was run by TCRdb on the immunoSEQ multiplex PCR reads, yielding one entry per CDR3 protein. Of 67,000 or so distinct CDR3 sequences listed, roughly 93% are singletons. The specimen sequenced was CD4+ T cells from PBMCs. These TCRs come from a human donor with Susac syndrome. CDR3s include the opening cysteine and the closing phenylalanine or tryptophan. The D gene is left open where the match is weak. Clone sizes are given selectively: once, few, many, or a class where the clone is expanded.

V,J,size,D,CDR3,DNA
TRBV6-5,TRBJ2-7,NA,TRBD1,CASSYIDRAAEQYF,TGTGCCAGCAGTTACATTGACAGGGCGGCCGAGCAGTACTTC
TRBV2,TRBJ2-7,NA,NA,CASRTVDEQYF,TGTGCCAGCAGAACAGTAGACGAGCAGTACTTC
TRBV28,TRBJ1-2,once,NA,CASSLSQPYDYGYTF,TGTGCCAGCAGTTTATCTCAGCCTTACGACTATGGCTACACCTTC
TRBV11-2,TRBJ1-2,NA,TRBD1,CASRPRDRGPNYGYTF,TGTGCCAGCAGACCCCGGGACAGGGGGCCAAACTATGGCTACACCTTC
TRBV28,TRBJ2-7,NA,TRBD2,CASRTAGGYNEQYF,TGTGCCAGCAGAACAGCCGGGGGGTACAACGAGCAGTACTTC
TRBV6-5,TRBJ2-1,NA,NA,CASSYSLSGANEQFF,TGTGCCAGCAGTTACTCCCTTAGCGGTGCCAATGAGCAGTTCTTC
TRBV6-5,TRBJ1-6,NA,NA,CASSTTGLSLHF,TGTGCCAGCAGTACCACGGGGTTGTCCCTCCACTTT
TRBV7-2,TRBJ2-7,NA,NA,CASSLSMAAWYF,TGTGCCAGCAGCTTATCTATGGCAGCCTGGTACTTC
TRBV7-2,TRBJ1-2,NA,NA,CASSLNSLNYGYTF,TGTGCCAGCAGCTTAAACAGCCTTAACTATGGCTACACCTTC
TRBV5-1,TRBJ2-1,NA,NA,CASSGTGTLSYNEQFF,TGCGCCAGCAGCGGAACAGGAACCCTCTCCTACAATGAGCAGTTCTTC
TRBV5-1,TRBJ1-4,NA,TRBD1,CASSLPLGTGTEKLFF,TGCGCCAGCAGCTTGCCCCTCGGGACAGGCACTGAAAAACTGTTTTTT
TRBV3-1,TRBJ2-2,once,NA,CASSQGLRGTGELFF,TGTGCCAGCAGCCAAGGACTTAGGGGTACCGGGGAGCTGTTTTTT
TRBV28,TRBJ2-4,NA,NA,CATHGTGKNIQYF,TGTGCCACCCACGGGACGGGCAAAAACATTCAGTACTTC
TRBV28,TRBJ1-5,NA,NA,CATMLSNQPQHF,TGTGCCACAATGCTCAGCAATCAGCCCCAGCATTTT
TRBV4-3,TRBJ2-2,NA,NA,CASSKGNLGGNTGELFF,TGCGCCAGCAGCAAAGGGAATCTCGGGGGCAACACCGGGGAGCTGTTTTTT
TRBV18,TRBJ1-1,NA,TRBD1,CASSHKGTANRNTEAFF,TGTGCCAGCTCACACAAGGGGACAGCAAACAGGAACACTGAAGCTTTCTTT
TRBV18,TRBJ2-7,NA,NA,CASSSSRVSSYEQYF,TGTGCCAGCTCCTCAAGCAGGGTTAGCTCCTACGAGCAGTACTTC
TRBV12-3/TRBV12-4,TRBJ2-5,NA,NA,CASSIDPQQTQYF,TGTGCCAGCAGCATTGACCCTCAACAGACCCAGTACTTC
TRBV20-1,TRBJ1-2,NA,NA,CSASSPPKYTF,TGCAGTGCTAGTTCCCCGCCTAAATACACCTTC
TRBV5-4,TRBJ2-1,NA,TRBD1,CASRSGQGSYNEQFF,TGTGCCAGCAGATCTGGACAGGGCTCCTACAATGAGCAGTTCTTC
TRBV20-1,TRBJ2-3,NA,TRBD2,CSAIVVAGGSQYF,TGCAGTGCTATCGTGGTAGCGGGGGGCTCGCAGTATTTT
TRBV4-1,TRBJ2-1,NA,TRBD2,CASSHTGGSSYNEQFF,TGCGCCAGCAGCCACACCGGGGGGAGCTCCTACAATGAGCAGTTCTTC
TRBV6-5,TRBJ1-4,NA,NA,CASSYSRADYEKLFF,TGTGCCAGCAGTTACTCGAGAGCGGATTATGAAAAACTGTTTTTT
TRBV5-1,TRBJ2-7,NA,TRBD1,CASSLALRDRSYEQYF,TGCGCCAGCAGCTTGGCCTTAAGGGACAGGTCCTACGAGCAGTACTTC
TRBV5-1,TRBJ1-2,NA,NA,CASSLADRNYGYTF,TGCGCCAGCAGCTTGGCCGACAGGAACTATGGCTACACCTTC
TRBV12-3/TRBV12-4,TRBJ2-7,NA,TRBD1,CASNGQGGDYEQYF,TGTGCCAGCAATGGACAGGGTGGGGACTACGAGCAGTACTTC
TRBV7-2,TRBJ2-2,NA,TRBD1,CASSWGQRNTGELFF,TGTGCCAGCAGCTGGGGACAGAGAAACACCGGGGAGCTGTTTTTT
TRBV14,TRBJ1-2,NA,NA,CASSLAGWDYGYTF,TGTGCCAGCAGCCTGGCGGGCTGGGACTATGGCTACACCTTC
TRBV5-1,TRBJ1-2,NA,NA,CASRATGTHYGYTF,TGCGCCAGCAGGGCTACCGGGACACACTATGGCTACACCTTC
TRBV5-1,TRBJ1-6,NA,TRBD1,CASSSGQVNSPLHF,TGCGCCAGCAGCTCGGGACAGGTTAATTCACCCCTCCACTTT
TRBV20-1,TRBJ2-7,NA,NA,CSARPSYEQYF,TGCAGTGCTCGACCGTCGTACGAGCAGTACTTC
TRBV20-1,TRBJ2-7,few,TRBD1,CSASTGADSYEQYF,TGCAGTGCTTCGACAGGGGCCGACTCCTACGAGCAGTACTTC
TRBV20-1,TRBJ2-3,NA,TRBD2,CSATESSGGGTILTPSTDTQYF,TGCAGTGCTACCGAATCTAGCGGGGGGGGCACAATTTTAACCCCTAGCACAGATACGCAGTATTTT
TRBV28,TRBJ1-5,NA,NA,CASSFSQYSNQPQHF,TGTGCCAGCAGTTTCAGTCAGTATAGCAATCAGCCCCAGCATTTT
TRBV2,TRBJ2-5,NA,TRBD2,CASSVGLDGRETQYF,TGTGCCAGCAGTGTTGGACTAGATGGGAGAGAGACCCAGTACTTC
TRBV11-3,TRBJ2-5,once,NA,CASSREQETQYF,TGTGCCAGCAGCAGAGAACAAGAGACCCAGTACTTC
TRBV29-1,TRBJ2-7,NA,TRBD1,CSVEDTGGSSYEQYF,TGCAGCGTTGAAGATACAGGGGGAAGTTCCTACGAGCAGTACTTC
TRBV29-1,TRBJ2-7,NA,NA,CSVALKPLNSYEQYF,TGCAGCGTTGCCTTAAAGCCGTTAAACTCCTACGAGCAGTACTTC
TRBV11-1,TRBJ1-5,NA,NA,CASSRSSPWGPAPSNQPQHF,TGTGCCAGCAGCCGATCCTCCCCCTGGGGACCAGCACCCTCCAATCAGCCCCAGCATTTT
TRBV28,TRBJ2-7,NA,NA,CASSSPGTTTFLPYF,TGTGCCAGCAGTTCACCCGGGACAACTACGTTTTTACCGTACTTC
TRBV25-1,TRBJ2-1,NA,NA,CATMRGGRGEQFF,TGTGCCACCATGAGAGGAGGAAGGGGTGAGCAGTTCTTC
TRBV28,TRBJ1-5,NA,NA,CASTPWGEEQPQHF,TGTGCCAGCACCCCATGGGGGGAGGAGCAGCCCCAGCATTTT
TRBV7-2,TRBJ2-1,few,NA,CASGYNEQFF,TGTGCCAGCGGCTACAATGAGCAGTTCTTC
TRBV28,TRBJ2-7,NA,NA,CASSPDLTLGEQYF,TGTGCCAGCAGTCCCGACCTGACTTTGGGGGAGCAGTACTTC
TRBV5-1,TRBJ1-4,NA,NA,CASRRGWTNEKLFF,TGCGCCAGCAGGAGGGGGTGGACTAATGAAAAACTGTTTTTT
TRBV20-1,TRBJ2-1,NA,NA,CSAQQGSYNEQFF,TGCAGTGCTCAACAGGGTTCCTACAATGAGCAGTTCTTC
TRBV20-1,TRBJ1-4,NA,TRBD1,CSARDMTGSAEKLFF,TGCAGTGCTAGGGACATGACAGGGAGCGCTGAAAAACTGTTTTTT
TRBV6-5,TRBJ1-1,NA,TRBD1,CASSYVPPKGAVEAFF,TGTGCCAGCAGTTACGTTCCCCCTAAGGGGGCGGTTGAAGCTTTCTTT
TRBV5-1,TRBJ1-4,NA,NA,CASSLGSATNEKLFF,TGCGCCAGCAGCTTGGGGTCCGCTACTAATGAAAAACTGTTTTTT
TRBV6-2/TRBV6-3,TRBJ2-1,NA,NA,CASSHQGFPPYNEQFF,TGTGCCAGCAGTCACCAGGGGTTCCCTCCTTACAATGAGCAGTTCTTC
TRBV5-1,TRBJ2-7,few,NA,CASSLGSGGRNEQYF,TGCGCCAGCAGCTTGGGATCCGGGGGCCGAAACGAGCAGTACTTC
TRBV24-1,TRBJ2-4,NA,TRBD1,CATSDQRGTGDIQYF,TGTGCCACCAGTGACCAACGCGGGACAGGGGACATTCAGTACTTC
TRBV9,TRBJ2-1,NA,TRBD1,CASSVVTGAYNEQFF,TGTGCCAGCAGCGTAGTTACAGGGGCCTACAATGAGCAGTTCTTC
TRBV7-2,TRBJ2-5,once,TRBD1,CASSLNGRGYQETQYF,TGTGCCAGCAGCTTAAATGGCAGGGGGTACCAAGAGACCCAGTACTTC
TRBV3-1,TRBJ2-5,NA,NA,CASSQARTTQYF,TGTGCCAGCAGCCAAGCGAGGACTACCCAGTACTTC
TRBV5-1,TRBJ2-3,NA,TRBD1,CASSLAGTGTDTQYF,TGCGCCAGCAGCTTGGCCGGGACAGGGACAGATACGCAGTATTTT
TRBV18,TRBJ1-2,NA,NA,CASSLQDNYGYTF,TGTGCCAGCTCGCTACAGGACAACTATGGCTACACCTTC
TRBV19,TRBJ1-1,NA,NA,CASSIDSSLEAFF,TGTGCCAGTAGTATCGACAGTTCTCTTGAAGCTTTCTTT
TRBV27,TRBJ1-2,NA,NA,CASSFKRNYGYTF,TGTGCCAGCAGTTTTAAGAGAAACTATGGCTACACCTTC